This T cell receptor (beta chain) was identified in a study of cytomegalovirus exposure and HLA in healthy donors. Across the study: Approximately 85 million unique TCRs from HLA-typed donors made up an early data release.

The CDR3 covers 13 residues. The V gene's germline CDR1 is KGHSH and CDR2 LQKENI. Trimming shortened V by 4 bases and J by 1 base, and 7 bases separated the two germline ends. Primers: 60 Vbeta forward and 13 Jbeta reverse. Sequencing was performed with immunoSEQ multiplex PCR; in TCRdb, only in-frame clones are kept and a portion is missing. Its listing shows approximately 110,000 clones. Worth noting for this clone: Its specificity is unknown.

Overall study findings and caveats: The records held CMV serostatus as the only immune exposure information. Later work found most CMV-associated TCR beta chains apparently HLA-restricted. A missense variant in DCLRE1C was later tied to TCR beta V- and J-gene trimming.

The TCR originated in a young man in good health and CMV-seronegative. The rearrangement links TRBV18 to TRBJ1-1; no firm D call. Specimen: PBMCs. CDR3 nucleotides: TGTGCCAGCTCACGAGGGAGGAACACTGAAGCTTTCTTT. It codes for CASSRGRNTEAFF.